The rows below give T cell receptor beta chains drawn from one sample of a study of cytomegalovirus exposure and HLA in healthy donors. Method: immunoSEQ multiplex PCR; TCRdb's copy keeps in-frame clones and lacks some. The profile shows about 150,000 clones, around four fifths of them singletons. Sequencing was carried out using PBMCs. Every receptor here comes from a man aged 25-40 years in good health. CDR3s include the opening cysteine and the closing phenylalanine or tryptophan. The D gene is left open where the match is weak. Clone size, where shown, is once, few, many, or a class for clones that have expanded.

J | V | D | size | CDR3 | DNA
TRBJ1-3 | TRBV29-1 | - | - | CSVDLGDTIYF | TGCAGCGTTGACTTGGGAGACACCATATATTTT
TRBJ2-7 | TRBV28 | TRBD2 | - | CASRPGLAGPDEQYF | TGTGCCAGCAGACCGGGACTAGCGGGTCCCGACGAGCAGTACTTC
TRBJ1-4 | TRBV5-1 | - | - | CASTDNEKLFF | TGCGCCAGCACAGATAATGAAAAACTGTTTTTT
TRBJ2-7 | TRBV25-1 | TRBD1 | - | CASSEWDRGTEEQYF | TGTGCCAGCAGTGAGTGGGACAGGGGGACAGAGGAGCAGTACTTC
TRBJ1-5 | TRBV15 | TRBD1 | - | CATSRDGDRGQPQHF | TGTGCCACCAGCAGAGATGGGGACAGGGGGCAGCCCCAGCATTTT
TRBJ2-1 | TRBV13 | - | - | CASSLSDNEQFF | TGTGCCAGCAGCTTATCCGACAATGAGCAGTTCTTC
TRBJ1-3 | TRBV5-6 | - | - | CASSVQHSGNTIYF | TGTGCCAGCAGCGTACAGCACTCTGGAAACACCATATATTTT
TRBJ1-6 | TRBV5-1 | TRBD1 | - | CASSSGQGHSPLHF | TGCGCCAGCAGCTCGGGACAGGGCCATTCACCCCTCCACTTT
TRBJ2-7 | TRBV4-2 | - | - | CASSQVTRSDEQYF | TGTGCCAGCAGCCAAGTCACTAGATCGGACGAGCAGTACTTC
TRBJ2-3 | TRBV7-6 | - | - | CASGWTVAHSTDTQYF | TGTGCCAGCGGGTGGACAGTGGCCCATTCCACAGATACGCAGTATTTT
TRBJ2-7 | TRBV5-8 | TRBD1 | - | CASSRPPGQAYEQYF | TGTGCCAGCAGCCGTCCCCCGGGACAGGCCTACGAGCAGTACTTC
TRBJ2-3 | TRBV4-1 | - | - | CASSPLPGRVTDTQYF | TGCGCCAGCAGCCCCCTCCCCGGGAGAGTGACAGATACGCAGTATTTT
TRBJ2-3 | TRBV5-6 | TRBD2 | - | CASSHSGRTTDTQYF | TGTGCCAGCAGCCATAGCGGGAGGACTACAGATACGCAGTATTTT
TRBJ2-3 | TRBV9 | TRBD2 | few | CASSPPQAGGFGDTQYF | TGTGCCAGCAGCCCCCCCCAAGCGGGAGGATTTGGAGATACGCAGTATTTT
TRBJ2-7 | TRBV11-2 | TRBD1 | - | CASEVTGGEQYF | TGTGCCAGCGAAGTTACAGGGGGCGAGCAGTACTTC
TRBJ2-7 | TRBV30 | - | - | CAWSALGDEQYF | TGTGCCTGGAGTGCCCTCGGGGACGAGCAGTACTTC
TRBJ2-3 | TRBV7-9 | TRBD1 | - | CASRAGGDTQYF | TGTGCCAGCAGGGCAGGGGGAGATACGCAGTATTTT
TRBJ1-3 | TRBV27 | - | - | CASGGPLSGNTIYF | TGTGCCAGCGGCGGGCCCCTCTCTGGAAACACCATATATTTT
TRBJ2-2 | TRBV14 | TRBD2 | - | CASTPGGYTGELFF | TGTGCCAGCACCCCGGGGGGATACACCGGGGAGCTGTTTTTT
TRBJ2-1 | TRBV29-1 | TRBD2 | few | CSVTGTSGSNEQFF | TGCAGCGTAACCGGGACTAGCGGGAGTAATGAGCAGTTCTTC
TRBJ2-4 | TRBV5-4 | TRBD1 | - | CASSLQGVAKNIQYF | TGTGCCAGCAGCCTCCAGGGGGTAGCCAAAAACATTCAGTACTTC
TRBJ2-7 | TRBV5-8 | - | - | CASSLTGIEQYF | TGTGCCAGCAGCTTGACCGGGATCGAGCAGTACTTC
TRBJ1-2 | TRBV2 | - | - | CASSESLLPQGLNYGYTF | TGTGCCAGCAGTGAAAGCCTCCTCCCACAGGGTCTGAACTATGGCTACACCTTC
TRBJ2-7 | TRBV18 | - | - | CASSLPGTGDYEQYF | TGTGCCAGCTCACTCCCCGGGACTGGGGACTACGAGCAGTACTTC
TRBJ1-5 | TRBV21-1 | - | - | CASSSSGDGDNQPQHF | TGTGCCAGCAGCAGTAGCGGGGACGGTGACAATCAGCCCCAGCATTTT
TRBJ2-3 | TRBV5-1 | TRBD2 | - | CASSLDLGGTTDTQYF | TGCGCCAGCAGCTTGGATCTGGGGGGGACCACAGATACGCAGTATTTT